This TCR beta chain derives from a study of T cells in Graves' hyperthyroidism and ophthalmopathy. In the study overall: Before any treatment, at initial diagnosis, peripheral blood was collected.

This clonotype was picked up many times. It was less than 13 ml of fresh peripheral blood that supplied the PBMCs. In germline, CDR1 is SGHDT, CDR2 YYEEEE. V shed 4 bases and J 5 bases; nucleotides not matched to a gene: 10. The CDR3 spans 16 residues. What was amplified from RNA transcripts were TCR beta CDR3 regions. During a first-round RT-PCR of the TCR CDR3, the HTBI primer set was used. TCRdb fed the multiplex PCR reads into MiXCR, producing one record per CDR3 protein. The sample carries about 290,000 distinct CDR3 sequences, roughly 15% recorded once. This TCR was recovered from a woman aged 45 to 65 with Graves' hyperthyroidism that later progressed to Graves' ophthalmopathy. The chain employs TRBV5-6 and TRBJ2-1, with 9 bases that match TRBD1. The sequencing sample was made of blood. The CDR3 region has the DNA TGTGCCAGCAGCCCCCACGACAGGGGGACCGACAATGAGCAGTTCTTC. Its translation is CASSPHDRGTDNEQFF.